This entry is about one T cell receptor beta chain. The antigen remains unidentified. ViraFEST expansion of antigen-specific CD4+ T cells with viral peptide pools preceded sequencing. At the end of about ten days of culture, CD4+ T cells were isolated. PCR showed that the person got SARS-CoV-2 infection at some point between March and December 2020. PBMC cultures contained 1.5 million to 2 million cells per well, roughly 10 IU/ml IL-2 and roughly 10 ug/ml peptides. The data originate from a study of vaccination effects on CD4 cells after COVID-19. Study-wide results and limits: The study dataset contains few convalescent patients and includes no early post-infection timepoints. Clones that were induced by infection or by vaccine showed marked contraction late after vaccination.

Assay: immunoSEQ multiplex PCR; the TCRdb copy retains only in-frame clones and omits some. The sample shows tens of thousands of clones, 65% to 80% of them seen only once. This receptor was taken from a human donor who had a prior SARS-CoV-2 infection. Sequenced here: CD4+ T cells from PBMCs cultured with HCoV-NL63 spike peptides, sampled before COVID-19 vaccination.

The CDR3 protein is CASSSKQSGNTIYF. CDR3 nucleotides: TGTGCCAGCAGCTCGAAGCAATCTGGAAACACCATATATTTT. This chain joins TRBV11-1 and TRBJ1-3; D is ambiguous. Germline loops: CDR1 SGHAT, CDR2 FQDESV (reference sequence). The CDR3 is 14 amino acids. Trimming cost V 4 bases and J 1 base, with 8 bases left between them.